One sample yielded the 20 T cell receptor beta chains listed below, sequenced in a study of OX40 agonist ivuxolimab in advanced cancers. TCRdb's copy holds only in-frame clones and misses some; the assay was immunoSEQ multiplex PCR. This sample has approximately 75,000 clones, with under 95% found just once. Sample: CD4+ or CD8+ T cells sorted from blood, taken in a trial of the OX40 agonist ivuxolimab. These receptors were obtained from an adult with an advanced solid tumor such as melanoma, head and neck, liver or kidney cancer.

Concerning this clone: This CDR3 is also generated by other DNA sequences in the sample. This rearrangement joins TRBV9 to TRBJ2-3, with 11 nucleotides matching TRBD2. The CDR3 consists of 17 residues. V lost 0 bases and J lost 1; bases outside the gene matches: 4. CDR1 and CDR2 (germline): SGDLS, YYNGEE. Here the CDR3 DNA reads TGTGCCAGCAGCGTAGTTACTAGCGGGAGTGGCACAGATACGCAGTATTTT. Residues: CASSVVTSGSGTDTQYF. The complete variable domain, with remaining parts taken from reference TRBV9 and TRBJ2-3, reads DSGVTQTPKHLITATGQRVTLRCSPRSGDLSVYWYQQSLDQGLQFLIQYYNGEERAKGNILERFSAQQFPDLHSELNLSSLELGDSALYFCASSVVTSGSGTDTQYFGPGTRLTVL.

This clone has a single count. The chain is built from TRBV7-3 and TRBJ1-1; 8 nucleotides agree with TRBD1. Trimming removed 7 bases from V and 4 bases from J; junction bases left unmatched: 2. Germline V gene sequence: CDR1 SGHTA, CDR2 FQGTGA. The CDR3 is made up of 12 amino acids. CDR3 protein: CASKDRGTEAFF. Written as DNA, the CDR3 is TGTGCCAGCAAAGACAGGGGCACTGAAGCTTTCTTT. Together with reference TRBV7-3 and TRBJ1-1, the CDR3 gives the full variable domain: GAGVSQTPSNKVTEKGKYVELRCDPISGHTALYWYRQSLGQGPEFLIYFQGTGAADDSGLPNDRFFAVRPEGSVSTLKIQRTERGDSAVYLCASKDRGTEAFFGQGTRLTVV.

The rearrangement joins TRBV6-1 to TRBJ1-1; D is ambiguous. The CDR3 consists of 14 residues. CDR1 and CDR2 (germline): MNHNS, SASEGT. V lost 5 bases and J 1 base, leaving 11 bases between the germline ends. The CDR3 DNA is TGTGCCAGCAGTCTTGGAGTAGGGAACACTGAAGCTTTCTTT. It yields the protein CASSLGVGNTEAFF.

The chain combines TRBV7-9 with TRBJ1-5, with D unresolved. There are 13 residues in the CDR3. V was pared by 0 bases and J by 5 bases, with 5 bases between. The germline gives CDR1 SEHNR, CDR2 FQNEAQ (reference sequence). The CDR3 coding sequence is TGTGCCAGCAGCTTAGCTGCGGATCAGCCCCAGCATTTT. Amino acid sequence: CASSLAADQPQHF. Combining the CDR3 with reference TRBV7-9 and TRBJ1-5 gives the whole variable domain DTGVSQNPRHKITKRGQNVTFRCDPISEHNRLYWYRQTLGQGPEFLTYFQNEAQLEKSRLLSDRFSAERPKGSFSTLEIQRTEQGDSAMYLCASSLAADQPQHFGDGTRLSIL.

This chain's CDR3 is CASSLVLAASYEQYF. The DNA of the CDR3 is TGCGCCAGCAGCTTGGTGCTAGCGGCCTCCTACGAGCAGTACTTC. The chain uses TRBV5-1 and TRBJ2-5; 7 bases line up with TRBD2. The better agreement between TRBJ2-7 and the DNA end casts doubt on the J call. The CDR3 loop spans 15 amino acids. Germline lookup yields CDR1 SGHRS and CDR2 YFSETQ.

This clone was counted a single time. This chain links TRBV30 with TRBJ2-1, with unresolved D. The CDR3 spans 12 residues. With 0 bases removed from V and 4 bases from J, the gap between germline ends came to 4 bases. From germline, CDR1 is GTSNPN and CDR2 SVGIG (reference sequence). The CDR3 DNA is TGTGCCTGGAGTGTACAGTACAATGAGCAGTTCTTC. Translated, it gives CAWSVQYNEQFF.

Worth noting for this clone: The junction differs from germline at one of its ends, possibly a read error. CDR3 sequence: CASAGSSGNTIYF. The DNA of the CDR3 is TGCGCGAGTGCAGGGAGCTCTGGAAACACCATATATTTT. This rearrangement joins TRBV9 to TRBJ1-3; D possibly corresponds to TRBD1 (5 bases). The germline gives CDR1 SGDLS, CDR2 YYNGEE. The CDR3 spans 13 residues.

V gene TRBV15 combines with J gene TRBJ1-1, with D hard to call. CDR3 size: 13 residues. The V end lost 0 bases, the J end lost 7 bases, and 9 bases lay between the germline ends. Germline CDR1 and CDR2: LNHNV and YYDKDF (reference sequence). The CDR3 loop reads CATSRDNADEAFF. The DNA of the CDR3 is TGTGCCACCAGCAGAGATAATGCAGATGAAGCTTTCTTT.

The rearrangement joins TRBV5-4 to TRBJ2-5, with 9 nucleotides matching TRBD1. The trim removed 4 bases at V and 5 bases at J, leaving 9 bases unmatched. The CDR3 consists of 15 residues. Germline CDR1 and CDR2: SGHNT and YYREEE (reference sequence). CDR3 loop: CASSDNRGPTETQYF. The CDR3 DNA reads TGTGCCAGCAGCGACAACAGGGGGCCCACGGAGACCCAGTACTTC.

This clone has just one count. The gene calls are TRBV5-1 and TRBJ2-2, with D uncertain. Germline assignment: CDR1 SGHRS and CDR2 YFSETQ. This CDR3 has 14 residues. Trimming removed 0 bases at V and 6 bases at J, with 9 bases between. In DNA, the CDR3 is TGCGCCAGCAGCTTGGTCGGAATCCCCGGGGAGCTGTTTTTT. It codes for CASSLVGIPGELFF.

In DNA form, the CDR3 reads TGCGCCAGCAGCTTGGAAGGGACCTACAATGAGCAGTTCTTC. It translates to CASSLEGTYNEQFF. This chain links TRBV5-1 with TRBJ2-1; D call uncertain. V dropped 0 bases and J dropped 2 bases, with 6 bases sitting between them. This CDR3 region has 14 residues. Germline V gives CDR1 SGHRS, CDR2 YFSETQ.

The J gene is TRBJ1-1, the V gene TRBV30; D remains unclear. V dropped 1 base and J dropped 10 bases, with 10 bases sitting between them. Germline CDR1 and CDR2: GTSNPN and SVGIG (reference sequence). CDR3 length: 11 amino acids. The CDR3 region is CAWSAGRRAFF. The CDR3 DNA reads as TGTGCCTGGAGTGCCGGGAGGCGAGCTTTCTTT.

The rearrangement uses TRBV6-5 and TRBJ1-2; TRBD1 might be the D (6 bases). The V and J ends lost 7 bases and 7 bases respectively, with 13 bases between them. The germline gives CDR1 MNHEY, CDR2 SVGAGI. The CDR3 has 12 amino acids. The CDR3 here is CASTRGAGGYTF. Here the CDR3 DNA reads TGTGCCAGCACCCGGGGGGCAGGTGGCTACACCTTC.

The chain carries TRBV5-1 and TRBJ2-5, with TRBD1 matching 9 bases. Per the germline V gene, CDR1 is SGHRS and CDR2 is YFSETQ. The CDR3 runs to 14 residues. The trim removed 6 bases at V and 4 bases at J, leaving 7 bases unmatched. In DNA form, the CDR3 reads TGCGCCAGCAACTTACAGGGGGCTGGAGAGACCCAGTACTTC. Translated, it gives CASNLQGAGETQYF.

The rearrangement links TRBV6-1 to TRBJ1-2, with D unresolved. Trimming stripped 1 base from V and 3 bases from J, with 12 bases between. The CDR3 runs to 15 residues. Germline V lookup: CDR1 MNHNS, CDR2 SASEGT. Written as DNA, the CDR3 is TGTGCCAGCAGTGAAGGGATCGGACCATACTATGGCTACACCTTC. Protein product: CASSEGIGPYYGYTF.

This clone was seen a single time. The V gene is TRBV28, the J gene TRBJ1-4, with D hard to call. V was shortened by 3 bases and J by 8 bases, with 16 bases between the two germline ends. Germline lookup yields CDR1 MDHEN and CDR2 SYDVKM. The CDR3 covers 15 residues. CDR3 in amino acids: CASSFGVSGWEKLFF. The CDR3 DNA reads TGTGCCAGCAGTTTCGGCGTCAGCGGGTGGGAAAAACTGTTTTTT.

This clone showed up just once. V gene TRBV19 combines with J gene TRBJ1-6; no reliable D call. Germline V gives CDR1 LNHDA, CDR2 SQIVND (reference sequence). This CDR3 contains 16 residues. V was pared by 7 bases and J by 2 bases, with 15 bases between. CDR3 nucleotides: TGTGCCAGTACCCTTCGGGCAGCTACCTATAATTCACCCCTCCACTTT. This gives the protein CASTLRAATYNSPLHF.

The genes are TRBV7-8 and TRBJ1-5; D ambiguous. Germline V CDR1 and CDR2: SGHVS, FQNEAQ. This CDR3 spans 13 amino acids. Deletions cut 7 bases from V and 6 bases from J, with 13 bases between. Here the CDR3 DNA reads TGTGCCAGCATGCTTAAGTTGGGTCAGCCCCAGCATTTT. Its translation is CASMLKLGQPQHF.

The rearrangement links TRBV19 to TRBJ2-2, with D hard to call. With 3 bases removed from V and 2 bases from J, the gap between germline ends came to 10 bases. CDR1 and CDR2 (germline): LNHDA, SQIVND (reference sequence). The CDR3 extends over 15 amino acids. The CDR3 spells CASSMVGFNTGELFF. CDR3 in DNA: TGTGCCAGTAGTATGGTTGGGTTTAACACCGGGGAGCTGTTTTTT. Drawing the rest from reference TRBV19 and TRBJ2-2, the complete variable domain is DGGITQSPKYLFRKEGQNVTLSCEQNLNHDAMYWYRQDPGQGLRLIYYSQIVNDFQKGDIAEGYSVSREKKESFPLTVTSAQKNPTAFYLCASSMVGFNTGELFFGEGSRLTVL.

The V gene is TRBV7-6, the J gene TRBJ2-1; TRBD1 might be the D (5 bases). Trimming took off 1 base at V and 9 bases at J, with 19 bases between the two ends. CDR1 is SGHVS, CDR2 FNYEAQ, per germline. The CDR3 covers 16 residues. Here the CDR3 DNA reads TGTGCCAGCAGCTTAGTGGCAGGGATATCGGAGAGTGAGCAGTTCTTC. It is translated as CASSLVAGISESEQFF.